Listed below are T cell receptor beta chains from one sample, sequenced in a study of graft-versus-host responses after intestinal transplantation. Generated by immunoSEQ multiplex PCR, the TCRdb table keeps only in-frame clones and is missing some. The table has 55,000 to 70,000 clones, around 91% seen once. Here the sequenced sample was PBMCs, taken around 120 days after intestinal transplantation. The source of these receptors is a human patient who received an intestinal transplant, so some T cells may come from the graft donor. The CDR3 runs from the conserved cysteine through the conserved F or W. D genes are given only for firm matches. The size entry is marked missing in some rows and otherwise reads once, few, many or a size class.

>TRBD1|TRBJ2-1|TRBV19|-
TGTGCCAGTAGTACACGAGACAGGGCAGGGAATGAGCAGTTCTTC
CASSTRDRAGNEQFF
>-|TRBJ2-7|TRBV2|-
TGTGCCAGCAGCGTCACCCTAGGGGAGCAGTACTTC
CASSVTLGEQYF
>TRBD1|TRBJ2-7|TRBV5-1|-
TGCGCCAGCAGCTCGACAGGGGTTGGGTACGAGCAGTACTTC
CASSSTGVGYEQYF
>-|TRBJ2-1|TRBV6-1|-
TGTGCCAGCAGTGAATCCCCCTACAATGAGCAGTTCTTC
CASSESPYNEQFF
>-|TRBJ2-7|TRBV11-1|-
TGTGCCAGCAGCTTTCCGCTAGCCAGAGAGCAGTACTTC
CASSFPLAREQYF
>-|TRBJ1-6|TRBV27|-
TGTGCCAGCAGTTTAGCTGGACAGTATAATTCACCCCTCCACTTT
CASSLAGQYNSPLHF
>-|TRBJ2-7|TRBV28|-
TGTGCCAGCAGTCCAGGGAACGAGCAGTACTTC
CASSPGNEQYF
>TRBD1|TRBJ2-7|TRBV27|-
TGTGCCAGCCGCCCCAAGTGGGACAGGGGGGATGACGAGCAGTACTTC
CASRPKWDRGDDEQYF
>-|TRBJ1-6|TRBV15|once
TGTGCCACCAGCAGACTTGACCCTTCGATGCGCCTCCACTTT
CATSRLDPSMRLHF
>-|TRBJ2-7|TRBV13|-
TGTGCCAGCAGCTCCGTGCTATCCTACGAGCAGTACTTC
CASSSVLSYEQYF
>TRBD1|TRBJ1-2|TRBV28|-
TGTGCCAGCAGTCCGCAGGGGGCGAGAGGCTACACCTTC
CASSPQGARGYTF
>TRBD1|TRBJ2-5|TRBV12-5|-
TGTGCTAGTGGTCCAGGGGGCCTCGGAGAGACCCAGTACTTC
CASGPGGLGETQYF
>-|TRBJ2-1|TRBV6-1|-
TGTGCCAGCAGACTTGGGGTAGGAGCGAATGAGCAGTTCTTC
CASRLGVGANEQFF
>TRBD1|TRBJ1-2|TRBV5-5|-
TGTGCCAGCAGCCTGGGACAGGGCCTCTTCTATGGCTACACCTTC
CASSLGQGLFYGYTF
>-|TRBJ1-1|TRBV7-9|-
TGTGCCAGCAGCTTAGGGGGGGCCACTGAAGCTTTCTTT
CASSLGGATEAFF
>TRBD2|TRBJ2-3|TRBV9|-
TGTGCCAGCAGCGTAGTAGCTAGCGGGAGGACAGATACGCAGTATTTT
CASSVVASGRTDTQYF
>-|TRBJ1-2|TRBV7-2|-
TGTGCCAGCAGCTTAGACATTAGTTATGGCTACACCTTC
CASSLDISYGYTF